This TCR beta chain was sequenced for a study of T cell changes during pregnancy in multiple sclerosis. The junction had 7 bases not matched to a gene; V was cut back by 3 bases and J by 0 bases. There are 18 residues in the CDR3. Germline CDR1 reads SGHRS; CDR2 reads YFSETQ. Sequencing used immunoSEQ multiplex PCR; TCRdb keeps in-frame clones, though not all of them. The table has some 59,000 clones, about 89% seen once. This TCR was sampled from a female donor with multiple sclerosis, enrolled in a pregnancy study. The sample was peripheral blood, taken in the first trimester of pregnancy. The chain has TRBV5-1 and TRBJ2-3; TRBD2 aligns across 13 bases. This CDR3 is CASSSGLAGAPSTDTQYF. CDR3 nucleotides: TGCGCCAGCAGCTCCGGACTAGCGGGGGCCCCTAGCACAGATACGCAGTATTTT.